A selection of T cell receptor beta chains follows, all from one sample in a study of T cell responses to AZD1222 COVID-19 vaccine. Generated by immunoSEQ multiplex PCR, the TCRdb table keeps only in-frame clones and is missing some. The repertoire consists of 98,000 or so clones, with roughly 87% occurring once and the leading ten covering roughly 3.2%. Sample: peripheral blood, taken on day 0 of MenACWY control vaccination. The receptors were sampled from an adult in good health. The CDR3 runs from the conserved cysteine through the conserved F or W. A D gene is named only where the DNA matches it firmly. Part of the rows lack a size; the others show once, few, many or a class for expanded clones.

>-|TRBJ1-5|TRBV2|-
CASKQRYQPQHF
TGTGCCAGCAAACAGAGGTATCAGCCCCAGCATTTT
>-|TRBJ2-7|TRBV7-2|-
CASSLGQLYEQYF
TGTGCCAGCAGCTTAGGCCAGCTTTACGAGCAGTACTTC
>-|TRBJ2-2|TRBV12-5|TRBD2
CASGFVLDGGANTGELFF
TGTGCTAGTGGCTTTGTTTTGGACGGGGGGGCGAACACCGGGGAGCTGTTTTTT
>-|TRBJ1-5|TRBV4-2|-
CASSPRVEDSNQPQHF
TGTGCCAGCAGCCCGCGGGTCGAGGATAGCAATCAGCCCCAGCATTTT
>-|TRBJ1-2|TRBV30|TRBD1
CAWSVSGTGAGGYTF
TGTGCCTGGAGTGTTTCCGGGACAGGTGCTGGCGGCTACACCTTC
>-|TRBJ2-7|TRBV5-1|-
CASSLVTAPYEQYF
TGCGCCAGCAGCTTGGTTACGGCGCCCTACGAGCAGTACTTC
>-|TRBJ1-1|TRBV10-1|-
CASSLEAYTEAFF
TGCGCCAGCAGTCTGGAAGCATACACTGAAGCTTTCTTT
>-|TRBJ1-1|TRBV27|-
CASSPNRVGEAFF
TGTGCCAGCAGCCCGAACAGGGTGGGGGAAGCTTTCTTT
>-|TRBJ2-7|TRBV7-9|-
CASSFGESYEQYF
TGTGCCAGCAGCTTTGGAGAATCCTACGAGCAGTACTTC
>-|TRBJ2-2|TRBV19|TRBD1
CASSILGTGSGGELFF
TGTGCCAGTAGTATTCTTGGGACAGGGTCAGGCGGGGAGCTGTTTTTT
>-|TRBJ2-4|TRBV5-1|-
CASSSQQGGDIQYF
TGCGCCAGCAGCTCCCAACAGGGAGGAGACATTCAGTACTTC
>-|TRBJ2-3|TRBV5-6|-
CASSLEPGHEGTDTQYF
TGTGCCAGCAGCTTGGAACCAGGCCATGAGGGTACAGATACGCAGTATTTT
>-|TRBJ2-6|TRBV19|TRBD1
CASSIRGRQGSGANVLTF
TGTGCCAGTAGTATTCGTGGGCGACAGGGATCTGGGGCCAACGTCCTGACTTTC
>-|TRBJ1-6|TRBV30|-
CAWSVSRNPRASPLHF
TGTGCCTGGAGTGTCTCCCGGAACCCCCGGGCTTCACCCCTCCACTTT
>once|TRBJ1-2|TRBV9|-
CASSARGGYTF
TGTGCCAGCAGCGCCCGGGGTGGCTACACCTTC
>once|TRBJ1-1|TRBV19|-
CASSIDRWANTEAFF
TGTGCCAGTAGTATAGATCGGTGGGCAAACACTGAAGCTTTCTTT
>-|TRBJ1-1|TRBV5-8|-
CASSLQLDTEAFF
TGTGCCAGCAGCCTTCAGTTAGACACTGAAGCTTTCTTT
>-|TRBJ2-7|TRBV5-4|-
CASSLGTASYEQYF
TGTGCCAGCAGCCTGGGGACGGCTTCCTACGAGCAGTACTTC
>-|TRBJ2-7|TRBV18|-
CASSPSGAPKQYF
TGTGCCAGCTCACCATCGGGGGCTCCAAAGCAGTACTTC
>-|TRBJ1-1|TRBV30|TRBD1
CAWSSGQGEGTEAFF
TGTGCCTGGAGTTCGGGACAGGGTGAGGGTACTGAAGCTTTCTTT
>-|TRBJ1-4|TRBV3-1/TRBV3-2|TRBD1
CASSGTATNEKLFF
TGTGCCAGCAGCGGGACAGCAACTAATGAAAAACTGTTTTTT
>-|TRBJ1-1|TRBV6-6|-
CASSYSVQRNTEAFF
TGTGCCAGCAGTTACTCGGTACAGAGGAACACTGAAGCTTTCTTT
>-|TRBJ2-3|TRBV6-5|TRBD1
CASPSTGTGVDTQYF
TGTGCCAGCCCGAGCACCGGGACAGGCGTAGATACGCAGTATTTT
>once|TRBJ2-3|TRBV5-1|TRBD1
CASSLGQGADTQYF
TGCGCCAGCAGCCTGGGACAGGGGGCAGATACGCAGTATTTT
>-|TRBJ2-7|TRBV19|TRBD1
CASRPGTGGIYEQYF
TGTGCCAGTAGACCGGGGACAGGGGGCATCTACGAGCAGTACTTC
>-|TRBJ1-5|TRBV6-5|-
CASSYAYDQPQHF
TGTGCCAGCAGTTACGCATATGATCAGCCCCAGCATTTT
>-|TRBJ2-7|TRBV4-3|-
CASSQAQGTRNEQYF
TGCGCCAGCAGCCAAGCACAGGGCACCAGGAACGAGCAGTACTTC
>-|TRBJ2-5|TRBV6-5|-
CASSYLSDEQETQYF
TGTGCCAGCAGTTACCTGTCTGACGAACAAGAGACCCAGTACTTC
>-|TRBJ2-1|TRBV18|TRBD1
CASSFTGGPNNEQFF
TGTGCCAGCTCATTCACAGGGGGCCCTAACAATGAGCAGTTCTTC
>-|TRBJ1-1|TRBV6-4|TRBD1
CASSPETGGTEAFF
TGTGCCAGCAGTCCCGAGACAGGGGGGACTGAAGCTTTCTTT
>-|TRBJ1-4|TRBV6-5|-
CASIDESGAREKLFF
TGTGCCAGCATAGATGAGTCGGGGGCGAGGGAAAAACTGTTTTTT
>-|TRBJ2-1|TRBV10-1|-
CASSDKHGESRGEQFF
TGCGCCAGCAGTGACAAGCACGGGGAGTCCCGCGGGGAGCAGTTCTTC
>once|TRBJ2-7|TRBV10-1|-
CASSDPSTGSYEQYF
TGCGCCAGCAGTGACCCCTCTACAGGATCCTACGAGCAGTACTTC
>large|TRBJ2-7|TRBV13|-
CASSYSTSEYEQYF
TGTGCCAGCAGCTATTCGACTAGTGAGTACGAGCAGTACTTC
>-|TRBJ1-4|TRBV27|-
CASSFQVATNEKLFF
TGTGCCAGCAGTTTCCAGGTCGCAACTAATGAAAAACTGTTTTTT
>-|TRBJ1-4|TRBV20-1|-
CSARPFEKLFF
TGCAGTGCTAGACCGTTTGAAAAACTGTTTTTT
>-|TRBJ2-1|TRBV28|-
CASSLGHGNEQFF
TGTGCCAGCAGTCTAGGCCACGGCAATGAGCAGTTCTTC
>-|TRBJ1-6|TRBV27|-
CASSLGVRINSPLHF
TGTGCCAGCAGTTTAGGTGTCAGAATTAATTCACCCCTCCACTTT
>-|TRBJ1-3|TRBV18|TRBD1
CASSPPIWLRTGGLEAGNTIYF
TGTGCCAGCTCACCACCTATATGGTTGCGGACAGGGGGCCTTGAGGCTGGAAACACCATATATTTT
>-|TRBJ2-3|TRBV6-5|-
CARTGRASTDTQYF
TGTGCCCGGACGGGAAGGGCTAGCACAGATACGCAGTATTTT
>-|TRBJ1-4|TRBV27|-
CASSLSGWDEKLFF
TGTGCCAGCAGTTTATCGGGCTGGGATGAAAAACTGTTTTTT
>-|TRBJ2-3|TRBV9|TRBD1
CASQDREPDTQYF
TGTGCCAGCCAGGACAGGGAGCCCGATACGCAGTATTTT
>once|TRBJ2-6|TRBV7-3|-
CASSPLGGPSSGANVLTF
TGTGCCAGCAGCCCTTTAGGGGGGCCTAGCTCTGGGGCCAACGTCCTGACTTTC
>-|TRBJ1-1|TRBV4-2|TRBD1
CASSPDRDTEAFF
TGTGCCAGCAGCCCGGACAGGGACACTGAAGCTTTCTTT
>-|TRBJ2-7|TRBV6-5|TRBD1
CASSPGQGLYEQYF
TGTGCCAGCAGTCCGGGACAGGGGTTGTACGAGCAGTACTTC
>-|TRBJ2-1|TRBV7-9|-
CASSQGFF
TGTGCCAGCAGTCAAGGGTTCTTC
>-|TRBJ1-1|TRBV9|TRBD1
CASSVGTGGTEAFF
TGTGCCAGCAGCGTCGGGACAGGGGGAACTGAAGCTTTCTTT
>-|TRBJ2-3|TRBV19|-
CASGITDTQYF
TGTGCCAGTGGGATCACAGATACGCAGTATTTT
>once|TRBJ1-1|TRBV3-1/TRBV3-2|TRBD1
CASSPRTGWVTEAFF
TGTGCCAGCAGCCCCCGGACAGGGTGGGTTACTGAAGCTTTCTTT
>-|TRBJ1-2|TRBV7-9|-
CASSIEHQGYGYTF
TGTGCCAGCAGCATAGAACATCAGGGGTATGGCTACACCTTC
>few|TRBJ1-3|TRBV27|-
CASSLSGGTYSGNTIYF
TGTGCCAGCAGTTTATCCGGGGGGACTTACTCTGGAAACACCATATATTTT
>-|TRBJ2-2|TRBV27|-
CASSLGGPQTGELFF
TGTGCCAGCAGTTTAGGAGGTCCGCAGACCGGGGAGCTGTTTTTT
>-|TRBJ1-2|TRBV5-1|-
CASSLDPGREGGYTF
TGCGCCAGCAGCTTGGACCCCGGCAGGGAGGGTGGCTACACCTTC
>-|TRBJ1-2|TRBV4-1|-
CASSPTTSLYREGYTF
TGCGCCAGCAGCCCAACCACCTCATTGTACAGGGAGGGCTACACCTTC